Listed below are T cell receptor beta chains from one sample, sequenced in a study of patients and donors after allogeneic stem cell transplantation. MiXCR, run by TCRdb on the RT-PCR reads, gives a single entry per CDR3 protein. Among roughly 230,000 distinct CDR3 sequences listed, 13% to 15% were seen once. Source material: blood, either unsorted or a sorted T cell fraction (not recorded which). The receptors come from a human donor who was either an allogeneic HSCT recipient or a stem cell or donor lymphocyte infusion donor (not recorded which). It is not recorded whose cells these are; they may come from a transplant donor. Both conserved end residues are part of each CDR3. The order of the fields is clone size, J gene, V gene, D gene, CDR3 protein, CDR3 DNA. D genes are given only for firm matches. Clone size is not always given. Where it is, it says once, few, many or a class for expanded clones.

- | TRBJ1-1 | TRBV6-1 | TRBD1 | CASSMGTEWNTEAFF | TGTGCCAGCAGTATGGGGACAGAGTGGAACACTGAAGCTTTCTTT
- | TRBJ2-1 | TRBV9 | - | CASSVAGSIYNEQFF | TGTGCCAGCAGCGTAGCGGGGAGCATCTACAATGAGCAGTTCTTC
few | TRBJ1-5 | TRBV2 | TRBD1 | CASSEGSQGDQPQHF | TGTGCCAGCAGTGAAGGCAGTCAGGGGGATCAGCCCCAGCATTTT
- | TRBJ1-2 | TRBV5-1 | - | CASSLAGNGAHDYTF | TGCGCCAGCAGCCTGGCGGGGAATGGGGCTCATGACTACACCTTC
- | TRBJ2-5 | TRBV6-1 | - | CASRGAEETQYF | TGTGCCAGCAGAGGAGCAGAAGAGACCCAGTACTTC
few | TRBJ2-3 | TRBV24-1 | - | CATSDWGTGDTQYF | TGTGCCACCAGTGATTGGGGGACTGGGGATACGCAGTATTTT
many | TRBJ2-3 | TRBV5-6 | TRBD2 | CASSRGLAETDTQYF | TGTGCCAGCAGCCGGGGACTAGCGGAGACAGATACGCAGTATTTT
- | TRBJ2-3 | TRBV24-1 | - | CATSATPAGTQYF | TGTGCCACCAGTGCCACGCCAGCCGGGACGCAGTATTTT
- | TRBJ1-4 | TRBV19 | - | CASSQGGGGEKLFF | TGTGCCAGTAGTCAAGGGGGAGGAGGTGAAAAACTGTTTTTT
few | TRBJ2-3 | TRBV4-1 | TRBD1 | CASSQGQGAVKDTQYF | TGCGCCAGCAGCCAAGGACAGGGGGCGGTTAAGGATACGCAGTATTTT
many | TRBJ2-7 | TRBV19 | TRBD1 | CASTTTGAGGEQYF | TGTGCCAGTACCACGACAGGGGCAGGGGGCGAGCAGTACTTC
- | TRBJ1-1 | TRBV7-9 | - | CASSLRFDTEAFF | TGTGCCAGCAGCTTAAGGTTCGACACTGAAGCTTTCTTT
- | TRBJ1-2 | TRBV5-4 | TRBD1 | CASSNRTGAYGYTF | TGTGCCAGCAGCAATAGGACAGGAGCCTATGGCTACACCTTC
many | TRBJ1-2 | TRBV3-1 | TRBD1 | CASSQDRQGRSYTF | TGTGCCAGCAGCCAAGACAGACAGGGGCGTAGCTACACCTTC
- | TRBJ2-5 | TRBV18 | TRBD2 | CASSPLRGARETQYF | TGTGCCAGCTCACCACTGCGGGGGGCCCGCGAGACCCAGTACTTC
- | TRBJ2-5 | TRBV7-9 | TRBD1 | CASSNRTGIDF | TGTGCCAGCAGCAACCGGACAGGGATTGACTTC
few | TRBJ2-3 | TRBV7-9 | - | CASSLELGGGTQYF | TGTGCCAGCAGCTTAGAATTAGGCGGAGGTACGCAGTATTTT
- | TRBJ2-3 | TRBV14 | - | CASSQEWVTTDTQYF | TGTGCCAGCAGCCAAGAATGGGTTACGACAGATACGCAGTATTTT
few | TRBJ2-2 | TRBV7-9 | - | CASSSTGTNTGELFF | TGTGCCAGCAGCAGTACCGGGACCAACACCGGGGAGCTGTTTTTT
many | TRBJ2-2 | TRBV20-1 | - | CSMRGRSGELFF | TGCAGCATGCGGGGTCGCTCCGGGGAGCTGTTTTTT
- | TRBJ1-5 | TRBV6-1 | TRBD1 | CASRRTGDLYGNQPQHF | TGTGCCAGCAGGAGGACAGGAGACCTTTATGGCAATCAGCCCCAGCATTTT
- | TRBJ2-7 | TRBV18 | - | CASSLGTAGEQYF | TGTGCCAGCTCACTCGGGACAGCGGGCGAGCAGTACTTC
- | TRBJ2-6 | TRBV29-1 | - | CSVPPGSPGANVLTF | TGCAGCGTCCCACCAGGGAGTCCTGGGGCCAACGTCCTGACTTTC
- | TRBJ2-7 | TRBV4-3 | - | CASSQGAGQHKQYF | TGCGCCAGCAGCCAAGGGGCAGGGCAGCACAAGCAGTACTTC
- | TRBJ2-3 | TRBV7-2 | TRBD2 | CASSKLAGPTDTQYF | TGTGCCAGCAGTAAGCTAGCGGGACCCACAGATACGCAGTATTTT
few | TRBJ2-3 | TRBV5-4 | TRBD1 | CASSRGGSGTDTQYF | TGTGCCAGCAGCCGAGGGGGCTCCGGCACAGATACGCAGTATTTT
many | TRBJ2-2 | TRBV6-2/TRBV6-3 | - | CASSYSRTNTGELFF | TGTGCCAGCAGTTACTCGCGGACGAACACCGGGGAGCTGTTTTTT
- | TRBJ2-1 | TRBV11-3 | TRBD2 | CASSPQTGGDNEQFF | TGTGCCAGCAGCCCACAAACGGGGGGGGACAATGAGCAGTTCTTC
- | TRBJ2-7 | TRBV4-3 | - | CASSQELRGRSIFYEQYF | TGCGCCAGCAGCCAGGAACTCAGGGGCCGTTCGATTTTCTACGAGCAGTACTTC
- | TRBJ2-5 | TRBV20-1 | TRBD1 | CSAPTPGQGSQETQYF | TGCAGTGCTCCTACACCGGGACAGGGGAGCCAAGAGACCCAGTACTTC
- | TRBJ1-2 | TRBV3-1 | - | CASSPTITGGYTF | TGTGCCAGCAGCCCCACGATCACGGGGGGCTACACCTTC
- | TRBJ2-1 | TRBV6-2/TRBV6-3 | TRBD2 | CASSTPGLAGGRNEQFF | TGTGCCAGCAGTACACCGGGACTAGCGGGGGGTCGCAATGAGCAGTTCTTC
many | TRBJ2-1 | TRBV5-1 | TRBD2 | CASSMTSGSPYNEQFF | TGCGCCAGCAGCATGACTAGCGGGAGTCCTTACAATGAGCAGTTCTTC
many | TRBJ2-7 | TRBV5-1 | - | CASSLGDRNTYEQYF | TGCGCCAGCAGCTTGGGGGACCGAAATACCTACGAGCAGTACTTC
many | TRBJ1-2 | TRBV29-1 | - | CSVRPRNYGYTF | TGCAGCGTCCGCCCCCGTAACTATGGCTACACCTTC
many | TRBJ1-2 | TRBV12-3/TRBV12-4 | - | CASTPGWDRYTYGYTF | TGTGCCAGCACCCCGGGATGGGATCGATATACCTATGGCTACACCTTC
- | TRBJ1-5 | TRBV28 | - | CASRSGGVSNQPQHF | TGTGCCAGCAGGTCGGGCGGGGTAAGCAATCAGCCCCAGCATTTT
- | TRBJ2-1 | TRBV5-1 | - | CASIREPGLYNEQFF | TGCGCCAGCATCCGCGAACCGGGACTTTACAATGAGCAGTTCTTC
few | TRBJ2-1 | TRBV11-3 | - | CASSLGVATYNEQFF | TGTGCCAGCAGCTTGGGAGTTGCGACTTACAATGAGCAGTTCTTC
few | TRBJ2-1 | TRBV5-1 | TRBD2 | CASSRFGGAGGRNEQFF | TGCGCCAGCAGCCGTTTCGGGGGAGCGGGAGGGCGAAATGAGCAGTTCTTC
many | TRBJ1-5 | TRBV27 | - | CASRQTGDQPQHF | TGTGCCAGCAGACAGACAGGTGATCAGCCCCAGCATTTT
few | TRBJ2-1 | TRBV5-6 | TRBD2 | CASSLGLVSIDEQFF | TGTGCCAGCAGCCTCGGACTAGTTTCTATCGATGAGCAGTTCTTC
many | TRBJ1-1 | TRBV7-8 | - | CASSLGYAGRTEAFF | TGTGCCAGCAGCTTAGGATACGCAGGAAGAACTGAAGCTTTCTTT
once | TRBJ1-5 | TRBV5-5 | - | CASSFFREYSNQPQHF | TGTGCCAGCAGCTTCTTCAGGGAGTATAGCAATCAGCCCCAGCATTTT
- | TRBJ2-1 | TRBV7-2 | TRBD1 | CASSSTLGTGTYNEQFF | TGTGCCAGCAGCTCAACGCTCGGGACAGGGACCTACAATGAGCAGTTCTTC
few | TRBJ1-5 | TRBV28 | - | CASSLGTSLNQPQHF | TGTGCCAGCAGTTTGGGGACAAGCCTCAATCAGCCCCAGCATTTT
many | TRBJ1-6 | TRBV5-1 | - | CASSPPGPNNSPLHF | TGCGCCAGCAGCCCACCGGGACCGAATAATTCACCCCTCCACTTT
- | TRBJ2-5 | TRBV3-1 | - | CASSQGISGETQYF | TGTGCCAGCAGCCAAGGCATCTCCGGGGAGACCCAGTACTTC
- | TRBJ2-7 | TRBV12-3/TRBV12-4 | - | CASSTGKGIPYEQYF | TGTGCCAGCAGTACTGGAAAGGGAATCCCCTACGAGCAGTACTTC
- | TRBJ2-1 | TRBV2 | - | CASSGYSGSYNEQFF | TGTGCCAGCAGTGGATACTCGGGCTCCTACAATGAGCAGTTCTTC
- | TRBJ1-1 | TRBV5-4 | - | CASTLGLASSNTEAFF | TGTGCCAGCACCCTGGGCCTGGCATCCTCGAACACTGAAGCTTTCTTT
few | TRBJ2-2 | TRBV4-1 | - | CASSQGTMGGITGELFF | TGCGCCAGCAGCCAAGGGACCATGGGAGGCATCACCGGGGAGCTGTTTTTT